The rows below give T cell receptor beta chains drawn from one sample of a study of CD4 T cell repertoires in COVID-19. The assay was immunoSEQ multiplex PCR, and TCRdb's table has in-frame clones only and misses some. The table lists tens of thousands of clones, around 90% of them singletons. Sequencing was performed on central memory CD4+ T cells from blood, taken before the COVID-19 pandemic. The source of these receptors is a human donor who had COVID-19. Both conserved end residues are part of each CDR3. The D gene is left open where the match is weak. Clone size is given for some rows only: seen once, a few or many times, or a class if the clone is expanded.

abundance: NA
len: 14
v_gene: TRBV7-9
j_gene: TRBJ2-6
d_gene: NA
CDR3aa: CASRRDSGANVLTF
CDR3nt: TGTGCCAGCAGACGCGACTCTGGGGCCAACGTCCTGACTTTC

abundance: once
len: 15
v_gene: TRBV5-4
j_gene: TRBJ2-5
d_gene: TRBD2
CDR3aa: CASSAGLAVREAQYF
CDR3nt: TGTGCCAGCAGCGCGGGACTAGCAGTAAGAGAGGCCCAGTACTTC

abundance: once
len: 16
v_gene: TRBV15
j_gene: TRBJ1-6
d_gene: TRBD1
CDR3aa: CATSRDNRGYNSPLHF
CDR3nt: TGTGCCACCAGCAGAGATAACAGGGGCTATAATTCACCCCTCCACTTT

abundance: NA
len: 13
v_gene: TRBV6-4
j_gene: TRBJ1-3
d_gene: NA
CDR3aa: CASGPKDENTIYF
CDR3nt: TGTGCCAGCGGGCCGAAAGATGAAAACACCATATATTTT

abundance: NA
len: 14
v_gene: TRBV9
j_gene: TRBJ2-7
d_gene: TRBD1
CDR3aa: CASSGGQPAYEQYF
CDR3nt: TGTGCCAGCAGCGGGGGACAGCCAGCGTACGAGCAGTACTTC

abundance: NA
len: 15
v_gene: TRBV18
j_gene: TRBJ1-5
d_gene: TRBD1
CDR3aa: CASSLGQGSNQPQHF
CDR3nt: TGTGCCAGCTCACTTGGACAGGGAAGCAATCAGCCCCAGCATTTT

abundance: NA
len: 11
v_gene: TRBV15
j_gene: TRBJ1-2
d_gene: NA
CDR3aa: CATSRVDGYTF
CDR3nt: TGTGCCACCAGCAGAGTAGATGGCTACACCTTC

abundance: NA
len: 14
v_gene: TRBV7-2
j_gene: TRBJ1-2
d_gene: TRBD1
CDR3aa: CASSLTTGVRGYTF
CDR3nt: TGTGCCAGCAGTTTGACGACAGGGGTCCGTGGCTACACCTTC

abundance: NA
len: 15
v_gene: TRBV6-1
j_gene: TRBJ1-2
d_gene: TRBD1
CDR3aa: CASSEKHRGIGGYTF
CDR3nt: TGTGCCAGCAGTGAAAAACACAGGGGTATCGGCGGCTACACCTTC

abundance: once
len: 16
v_gene: TRBV2
j_gene: TRBJ1-1
d_gene: NA
CDR3aa: CASTQQGRGIGAEAFF
CDR3nt: TGTGCCAGCACCCAACAGGGCCGAGGTATAGGCGCTGAAGCTTTCTTT

abundance: NA
len: 15
v_gene: TRBV6-1
j_gene: TRBJ2-3
d_gene: NA
CDR3aa: CASSLLKGAQDTQYF
CDR3nt: TGTGCCAGCAGCCTTCTCAAAGGAGCCCAGGATACGCAGTATTTT

abundance: NA
len: 16
v_gene: TRBV5-1
j_gene: TRBJ2-2
d_gene: TRBD2
CDR3aa: CASSFLAGSDTGELFF
CDR3nt: TGCGCCAGCAGCTTCCTAGCGGGATCGGACACCGGGGAGCTGTTTTTT

abundance: NA
len: 16
v_gene: TRBV19
j_gene: TRBJ1-2
d_gene: TRBD1
CDR3aa: CASSTQGARINYGYTF
CDR3nt: TGTGCCAGTAGTACACAGGGGGCGAGAATTAACTATGGCTACACCTTC

abundance: NA
len: 13
v_gene: TRBV19
j_gene: TRBJ1-1
d_gene: NA
CDR3aa: CASSVTVNTEAFF
CDR3nt: TGTGCCAGTAGTGTGACAGTGAACACTGAAGCTTTCTTT

abundance: NA
len: 12
v_gene: TRBV21-1
j_gene: TRBJ2-7
d_gene: NA
CDR3aa: CASSKLEYEQYF
CDR3nt: TGTGCCAGCAGCAAACTAGAGTACGAGCAGTACTTC

abundance: NA
len: 14
v_gene: TRBV19
j_gene: TRBJ1-6
d_gene: NA
CDR3aa: CASSLDSYNSPLHF
CDR3nt: TGTGCCAGTAGTCTGGACAGCTATAATTCACCCCTCCACTTT

abundance: NA
len: 16
v_gene: TRBV6-1
j_gene: TRBJ2-5
d_gene: TRBD1
CDR3aa: CASSGSPGQGVQTQYF
CDR3nt: TGTGCCAGCAGTGGATCTCCGGGACAGGGAGTTCAGACCCAGTACTTC

abundance: few
len: 14
v_gene: TRBV5-1
j_gene: TRBJ2-7
d_gene: NA
CDR3aa: CASSLGGAGYEQYF
CDR3nt: TGCGCCAGCAGCTTGGGGGGCGCAGGCTACGAGCAGTACTTC

abundance: NA
len: 14
v_gene: TRBV27
j_gene: TRBJ2-5
d_gene: NA
CDR3aa: CASSLGGAGETQYF
CDR3nt: TGTGCCAGCAGTTTAGGCGGGGCCGGGGAGACCCAGTACTTC

abundance: NA
len: 13
v_gene: TRBV7-2
j_gene: TRBJ1-2
d_gene: NA
CDR3aa: CASSLVAGDGYTF
CDR3nt: TGTGCCAGCAGCTTAGTAGCGGGAGACGGCTACACCTTC

abundance: NA
len: 15
v_gene: TRBV5-1
j_gene: TRBJ2-1
d_gene: NA
CDR3aa: CASSLGAGHNNEQFF
CDR3nt: TGCGCCAGCAGCTTGGGGGCGGGGCATAACAATGAGCAGTTCTTC

abundance: NA
len: 16
v_gene: TRBV7-9
j_gene: TRBJ2-3
d_gene: NA
CDR3aa: CASSLLGPLGTDTQYF
CDR3nt: TGTGCCAGCAGCTTATTGGGGCCCCTGGGCACAGATACGCAGTATTTT

abundance: NA
len: 15
v_gene: TRBV6-6
j_gene: TRBJ2-3
d_gene: NA
CDR3aa: CASRLKGLYTDTQYF
CDR3nt: TGTGCCAGCAGACTGAAGGGACTCTACACAGATACGCAGTATTTT

abundance: NA
len: 19
v_gene: TRBV4-2
j_gene: TRBJ1-5
d_gene: TRBD1
CDR3aa: CASSQDGSRGLRGNQPQHF
CDR3nt: TGTGCCAGCAGCCAAGATGGGAGCAGGGGGCTAAGGGGCAATCAGCCCCAGCATTTT

abundance: few
len: 19
v_gene: TRBV28
j_gene: TRBJ2-2
d_gene: TRBD1
CDR3aa: CASSSPGQGRFGGTGELFF
CDR3nt: TGTGCCAGCAGTTCACCGGGACAGGGACGGTTCGGCGGCACCGGGGAGCTGTTTTTT

abundance: NA
len: 16
v_gene: TRBV23-1
j_gene: TRBJ2-3
d_gene: TRBD2
CDR3aa: CASSHRAGESTDTQYF
CDR3nt: TGCGCCAGCAGTCATAGAGCGGGGGAATCCACAGATACGCAGTATTTT

abundance: NA
len: 15
v_gene: TRBV5-1
j_gene: TRBJ1-6
d_gene: NA
CDR3aa: CASSLATGFNSPLHF
CDR3nt: TGCGCCAGCAGCTTGGCCACAGGTTTCAATTCACCCCTCCACTTT

abundance: NA
len: 16
v_gene: TRBV4-1
j_gene: TRBJ2-5
d_gene: TRBD1
CDR3aa: CASSRKGGSRPETQYF
CDR3nt: TGCGCCAGCAGCCGAAAAGGGGGCTCGCGTCCAGAGACCCAGTACTTC

abundance: once
len: 13
v_gene: TRBV18
j_gene: TRBJ1-2
d_gene: TRBD1
CDR3aa: CASSSGQGYGYTF
CDR3nt: TGTGCCAGCTCAAGCGGACAGGGGTATGGCTACACCTTC

abundance: NA
len: 11
v_gene: TRBV6-1
j_gene: TRBJ1-2
d_gene: NA
CDR3aa: CASTYNYGYTF
CDR3nt: TGTGCCAGCACTTATAACTATGGCTACACCTTC

abundance: NA
len: 15
v_gene: TRBV18
j_gene: TRBJ1-1
d_gene: NA
CDR3aa: CASSPYPWGETEAFF
CDR3nt: TGTGCCAGCTCACCCTACCCCTGGGGGGAGACTGAAGCTTTCTTT

abundance: NA
len: 15
v_gene: TRBV29-1
j_gene: TRBJ2-7
d_gene: NA
CDR3aa: CSVDKKGVGPYEQYF
CDR3nt: TGCAGCGTTGATAAGAAGGGGGTGGGCCCCTACGAGCAGTACTTC

abundance: NA
len: 14
v_gene: TRBV28
j_gene: TRBJ1-5
d_gene: NA
CDR3aa: CASTDPKRDQPQHF
CDR3nt: TGTGCCAGCACAGACCCGAAGCGGGATCAGCCCCAGCATTTT

abundance: NA
len: 15
v_gene: TRBV5-1
j_gene: TRBJ1-4
d_gene: NA
CDR3aa: CASSEGGSTNEKLFF
CDR3nt: TGCGCCAGCAGCGAAGGGGGATCAACTAATGAAAAACTGTTTTTT

abundance: NA
len: 15
v_gene: TRBV27
j_gene: TRBJ2-1
d_gene: NA
CDR3aa: CASSPASSGHNEQFF
CDR3nt: TGTGCCAGCAGTCCGGCGTCCTCAGGCCACAATGAGCAGTTCTTC

abundance: NA
len: 14
v_gene: TRBV7-2
j_gene: TRBJ2-1
d_gene: TRBD2
CDR3aa: CASSLVGGSNEQFF
CDR3nt: TGTGCCAGCAGCTTAGTGGGCGGGAGCAATGAGCAGTTCTTC

abundance: NA
len: 16
v_gene: TRBV28
j_gene: TRBJ1-2
d_gene: TRBD1
CDR3aa: CASRPPTGKDFYGYTF
CDR3nt: TGTGCCAGCAGGCCCCCGACAGGGAAGGATTTTTATGGCTACACCTTC

abundance: NA
len: 15
v_gene: TRBV15
j_gene: TRBJ1-3
d_gene: NA
CDR3aa: CATSSLLGDRNTIYF
CDR3nt: TGTGCCACCAGCTCCCTTCTCGGGGATAGAAACACCATATATTTT

abundance: NA
len: 11
v_gene: TRBV11-2
j_gene: TRBJ1-5
d_gene: NA
CDR3aa: CASRGGQPQHF
CDR3nt: TGTGCCAGCAGGGGGGGGCAGCCCCAGCATTTT

abundance: NA
len: 14
v_gene: TRBV28
j_gene: TRBJ1-2
d_gene: NA
CDR3aa: CASSLAGLDYGYTF
CDR3nt: TGTGCCAGCAGTTTAGCAGGGCTAGACTATGGCTACACCTTC

abundance: once
len: 14
v_gene: TRBV29-1
j_gene: TRBJ1-3
d_gene: TRBD1
CDR3aa: CSGGTGGIGNTIYF
CDR3nt: TGCAGCGGGGGGACAGGGGGGATTGGAAACACCATATATTTT

abundance: NA
len: 17
v_gene: TRBV5-4
j_gene: TRBJ2-1
d_gene: TRBD1
CDR3aa: CASSLDHRGQGRNEQFF
CDR3nt: TGTGCCAGCAGCTTGGACCATCGGGGACAGGGGCGAAATGAGCAGTTCTTC

abundance: NA
len: 14
v_gene: TRBV5-6
j_gene: TRBJ1-4
d_gene: NA
CDR3aa: CASREEGREEKLFF
CDR3nt: TGTGCCAGCAGGGAAGAGGGGCGGGAGGAAAAACTGTTTTTT

abundance: NA
len: 14
v_gene: TRBV5-1
j_gene: TRBJ2-3
d_gene: TRBD2
CDR3aa: CASSLGTSGRAKYF
CDR3nt: TGCGCCAGCAGCCTCGGGACTAGCGGGAGGGCTAAGTATTTT

abundance: NA
len: 14
v_gene: TRBV5-4
j_gene: TRBJ1-6
d_gene: TRBD1
CDR3aa: CASSLDRGNSPLHF
CDR3nt: TGTGCCAGCAGCTTAGACAGGGGGAATTCACCCCTCCACTTT

abundance: NA
len: 14
v_gene: TRBV7-9
j_gene: TRBJ2-4
d_gene: NA
CDR3aa: CASSPLQGKNIQYF
CDR3nt: TGTGCCAGCAGCCCGTTACAGGGAAAAAACATTCAGTACTTC

abundance: NA
len: 15
v_gene: TRBV6-5
j_gene: TRBJ2-1
d_gene: TRBD2
CDR3aa: CASSSSGGAYNEQFF
CDR3nt: TGTGCCAGCAGTTCTAGCGGGGGGGCCTACAATGAGCAGTTCTTC

abundance: NA
len: 14
v_gene: TRBV14
j_gene: TRBJ2-7
d_gene: TRBD2
CDR3aa: CARERGVGSYEQYF
CDR3nt: TGTGCCAGGGAGCGGGGAGTCGGATCCTACGAGCAGTACTTC

abundance: NA
len: 12
v_gene: TRBV29-1
j_gene: TRBJ2-2
d_gene: TRBD1
CDR3aa: CSAYRGSGELFF
CDR3nt: TGCAGCGCTTACAGGGGAAGCGGGGAGCTGTTTTTT

abundance: NA
len: 14
v_gene: TRBV6-6
j_gene: TRBJ2-3
d_gene: NA
CDR3aa: CASSSGSATDTQYF
CDR3nt: TGTGCCAGCTCGTCCGGTTCCGCCACAGATACGCAGTATTTT

abundance: NA
len: 10
v_gene: TRBV11-3
j_gene: TRBJ1-2
d_gene: NA
CDR3aa: CASSLGHYTF
CDR3nt: TGTGCCAGCAGCTTAGGTCACTACACCTTC

abundance: NA
len: 15
v_gene: TRBV6-1
j_gene: TRBJ1-1
d_gene: TRBD1
CDR3aa: CASRDRQGLFTEAFF
CDR3nt: TGTGCCAGCAGGGACCGACAGGGTCTTTTCACTGAAGCTTTCTTT

abundance: NA
len: 15
v_gene: TRBV7-2
j_gene: TRBJ1-1
d_gene: NA
CDR3aa: CASSLILGVDTEAFF
CDR3nt: TGTGCCAGCAGCTTAATTTTGGGAGTAGATACTGAAGCTTTCTTT

abundance: NA
len: 13
v_gene: TRBV5-1
j_gene: TRBJ2-2
d_gene: NA
CDR3aa: CASSLRQSRELFF
CDR3nt: TGCGCCAGCAGCTTAAGACAGAGCCGGGAGCTGTTTTTT

abundance: NA
len: 16
v_gene: TRBV19
j_gene: TRBJ2-5
d_gene: NA
CDR3aa: CASSIGIALYQETQYF
CDR3nt: TGTGCCAGTAGTATAGGGATAGCGCTGTACCAAGAGACCCAGTACTTC

abundance: few
len: 13
v_gene: TRBV30
j_gene: TRBJ1-1
d_gene: NA
CDR3aa: CAWSATGNTEAFF
CDR3nt: TGTGCCTGGAGTGCGACAGGTAACACTGAAGCTTTCTTT